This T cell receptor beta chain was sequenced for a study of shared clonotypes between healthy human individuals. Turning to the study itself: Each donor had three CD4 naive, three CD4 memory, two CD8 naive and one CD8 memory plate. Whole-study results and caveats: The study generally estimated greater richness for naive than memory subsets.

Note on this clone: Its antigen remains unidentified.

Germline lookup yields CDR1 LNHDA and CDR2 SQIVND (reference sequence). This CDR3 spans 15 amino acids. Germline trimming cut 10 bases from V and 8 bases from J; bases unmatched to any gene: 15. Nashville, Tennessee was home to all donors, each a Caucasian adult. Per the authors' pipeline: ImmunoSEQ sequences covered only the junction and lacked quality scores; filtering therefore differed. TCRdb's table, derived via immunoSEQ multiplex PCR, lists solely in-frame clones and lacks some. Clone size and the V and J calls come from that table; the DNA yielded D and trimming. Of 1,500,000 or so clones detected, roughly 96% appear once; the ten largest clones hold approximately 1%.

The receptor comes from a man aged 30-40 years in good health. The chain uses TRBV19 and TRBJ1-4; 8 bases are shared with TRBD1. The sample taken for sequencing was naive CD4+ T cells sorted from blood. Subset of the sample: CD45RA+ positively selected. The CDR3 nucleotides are TGTGCCACGGGCGGACAGGGCGGAGGCCCCGAAAAACTGTTTTTT. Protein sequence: CATGGQGGGPEKLFF.